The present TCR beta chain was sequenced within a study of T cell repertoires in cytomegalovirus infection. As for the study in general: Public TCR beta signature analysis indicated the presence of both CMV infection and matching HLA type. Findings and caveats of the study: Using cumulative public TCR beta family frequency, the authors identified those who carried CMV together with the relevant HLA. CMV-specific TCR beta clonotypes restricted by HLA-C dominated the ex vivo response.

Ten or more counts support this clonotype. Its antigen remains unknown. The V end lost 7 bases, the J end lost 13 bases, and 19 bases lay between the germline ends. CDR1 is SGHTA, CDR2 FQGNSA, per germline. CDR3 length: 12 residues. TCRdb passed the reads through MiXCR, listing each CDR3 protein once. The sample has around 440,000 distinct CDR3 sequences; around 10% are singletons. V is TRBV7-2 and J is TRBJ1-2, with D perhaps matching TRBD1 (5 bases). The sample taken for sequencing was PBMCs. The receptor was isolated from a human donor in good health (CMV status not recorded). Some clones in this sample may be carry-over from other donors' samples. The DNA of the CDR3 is TGTGCCAGCACCCCACCGGGGGTCCGCGGCACCTTC. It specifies CASTPPGVRGTF.